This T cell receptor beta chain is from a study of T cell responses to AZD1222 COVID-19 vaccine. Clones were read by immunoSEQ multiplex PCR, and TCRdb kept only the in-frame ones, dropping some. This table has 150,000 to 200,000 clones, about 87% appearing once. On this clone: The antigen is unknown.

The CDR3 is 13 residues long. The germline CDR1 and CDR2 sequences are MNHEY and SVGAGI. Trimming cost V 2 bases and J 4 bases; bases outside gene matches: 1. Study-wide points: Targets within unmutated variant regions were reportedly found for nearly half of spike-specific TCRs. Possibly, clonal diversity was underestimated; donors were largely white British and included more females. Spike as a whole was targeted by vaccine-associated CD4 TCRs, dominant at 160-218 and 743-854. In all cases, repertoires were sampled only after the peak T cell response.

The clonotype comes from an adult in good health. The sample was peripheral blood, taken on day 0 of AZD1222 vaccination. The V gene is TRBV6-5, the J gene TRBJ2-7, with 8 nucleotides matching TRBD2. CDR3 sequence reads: CASSYKREYEQYF. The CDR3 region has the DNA TGTGCCAGCAGTTACAAGCGGGAGTACGAGCAGTACTTC.